These T cell receptor beta chains were read from a single sample in a study of Graves' ophthalmopathy and Graves' hyperthyroidism. TCRdb re-derived calls from the multiplex PCR reads in MiXCR, one entry per CDR3 protein. The sample comprises about half a million distinct CDR3 sequences, about an eighth of which are singletons, and over 7.5% rests with the top ten. The source material was blood. These receptors all come from a woman younger than 45 with Graves' ophthalmopathy. CDR3s include the opening cysteine and the closing phenylalanine or tryptophan. The D gene is left open where the match is weak. The size of a clone is reported for some rows only, either as once, few or many, or as a class for expanded clones.

>TRBD1|many|TRBV19|TRBJ2-7
TGTGCCAGTAGGCCCGGGACAGGGGATCGGTACGAGCAGTACTTC
CASRPGTGDRYEQYF
>TRBD2|many|TRBV5-1|TRBJ2-7
TGCGCCAGCAGCTTAAGCGGGAGCATGCGGCACGAGCAGTACTTC
CASSLSGSMRHEQYF
>TRBD2|once|TRBV6-1|TRBJ2-3
TGTGCCAGCAGTGAAGAAGCGGGAGGGCCGTTAGATACGCAGTATTTT
CASSEEAGGPLDTQYF
>NA|NA|TRBV28|TRBJ2-5
TGTGCCAGCAGACCTACCCGACAAGATACCCAGTACTTC
CASRPTRQDTQYF
>NA|NA|TRBV11-2|TRBJ2-2
TGTGCCAGCAGCTTAGTTTGGCAGAGATCGAACACCGGGGAGCTGTTTTTT
CASSLVWQRSNTGELFF
>NA|many|TRBV11-2|TRBJ1-2
TGTGCCAGCAGCTTATCCAGGGGCGAGGGGGGCTACACCTTC
CASSLSRGEGGYTF
>NA|many|TRBV9|TRBJ1-2
TGTGCCAGCAGCCCGACAGACGCCAATGGCTACACCTTC
CASSPTDANGYTF
>NA|many|TRBV7-2|TRBJ2-2
TGTGCCAGCAGCCCCCCGACAGGGCGGGGCACCGGGGAGCTGTTTTTT
CASSPPTGRGTGELFF
>TRBD2|many|TRBV4-1|TRBJ2-7
TGCGCCAGCAGCCAAGAGGGAGGGCCTTACGAGCAGTACTTC
CASSQEGGPYEQYF
>NA|many|TRBV20-1|TRBJ2-5
TGCAGTGTTCCCTCGAAGCACGCTGGAGAGACCCAGTACTTC
CSVPSKHAGETQYF
>NA|NA|TRBV6-2/TRBV6-3|TRBJ2-7
TGTGCCAGCTCGACTTTAAACCCCGGGACTCCCCTCTCCTACGAGCAGTACTTC
CASSTLNPGTPLSYEQYF
>TRBD2|NA|TRBV12-3/TRBV12-4|TRBJ2-5
TGTGCCAGCAGGGGACTAGCGGGGCCCCAAGAGACCCAGTACTTC
CASRGLAGPQETQYF
>NA|many|TRBV10-3|TRBJ1-1
TGTGCCATCAAGACAGTCCAGAACACTGAAGCTTTCTTT
CAIKTVQNTEAFF
>TRBD1|many|TRBV2|TRBJ2-5
TGTGCCAGCAGTTCTAAGGACAGGGGGCGCTTCGGGCTACAAGAGACCCAGTACTTC
CASSSKDRGRFGLQETQYF
>NA|many|TRBV24-1|TRBJ1-1
TGTGCCACCAGTGATCCGGCTGGCGAAGCTTTCTTT
CATSDPAGEAFF
>TRBD1|NA|TRBV18|TRBJ1-1
TGTGCCAGCTCATCAGGACAGGGCCAGACTGAAGCTTTCTTT
CASSSGQGQTEAFF
>NA|many|TRBV6-5|TRBJ1-2
TGTGCCAGCAGTTTGGCTCAGGGAAAGAACTATGGCTACACCTTC
CASSLAQGKNYGYTF